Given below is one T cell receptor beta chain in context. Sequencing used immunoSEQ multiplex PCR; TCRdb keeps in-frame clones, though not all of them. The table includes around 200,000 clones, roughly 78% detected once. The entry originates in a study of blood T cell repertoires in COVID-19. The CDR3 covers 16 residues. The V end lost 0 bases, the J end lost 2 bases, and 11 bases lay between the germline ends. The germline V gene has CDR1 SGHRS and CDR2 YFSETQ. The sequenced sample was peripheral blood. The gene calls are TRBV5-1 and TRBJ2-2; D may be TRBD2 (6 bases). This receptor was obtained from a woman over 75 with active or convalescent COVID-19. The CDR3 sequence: CASSLVGGANTGELFF. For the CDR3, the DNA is TGCGCCAGCAGCTTGGTCGGCGGGGCTAACACCGGGGAGCTGTTTTTT.